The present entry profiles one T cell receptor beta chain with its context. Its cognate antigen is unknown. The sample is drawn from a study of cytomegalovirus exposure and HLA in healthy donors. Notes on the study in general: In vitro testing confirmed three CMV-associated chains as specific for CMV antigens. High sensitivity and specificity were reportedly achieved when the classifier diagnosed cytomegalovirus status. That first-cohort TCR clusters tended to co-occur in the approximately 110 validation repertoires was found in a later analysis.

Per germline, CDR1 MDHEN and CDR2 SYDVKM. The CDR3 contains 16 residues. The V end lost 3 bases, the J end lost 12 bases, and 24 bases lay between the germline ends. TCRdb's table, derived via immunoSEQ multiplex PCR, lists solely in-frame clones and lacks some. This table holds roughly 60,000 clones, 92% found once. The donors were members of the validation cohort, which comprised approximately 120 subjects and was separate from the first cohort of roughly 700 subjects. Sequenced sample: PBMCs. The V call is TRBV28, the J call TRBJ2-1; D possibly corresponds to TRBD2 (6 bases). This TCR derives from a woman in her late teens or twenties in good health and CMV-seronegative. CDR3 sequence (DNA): TGTGCCAGCAGTTTTCTTCGGGGGAAGGGTACAATTGGGCAGTTCTTC. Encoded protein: CASSFLRGKGTIGQFF.